The 26 T cell receptor beta chains below all came from one sample that was sequenced in a study of blood T cells in healthy people across ages (dated by TCRdb to the mid-2010s). The library was built by means of 5' RACE. TCRdb records Illumina HiSeq 2500 as the sequencer. A second PCR of roughly 7 to 11 cycles was performed with a sample-barcoded 5' primer and a J-beta primer mix. TCRdb trimmed public reads at Q25 via fastp, called clones via MiXCR and kept in-frame beta chains. Each record represents a unique CDR3 protein, reported with the most common genes and DNA among its rows. A total of roughly 800,000 distinct CDR3 sequences appear in this sample, roughly 64% of them only once. The ten largest clonotypes hold about 20% of the sample. The specimen sequenced was blood. The receptor source for this set is a man younger than 40 in good health.

The V call is TRBV29-1, the J call TRBJ2-7; 7 bases are shared with TRBD1. From germline, CDR1 is SQVTM and CDR2 ANQGSEA. The CDR3 spans 12 residues. After removal of 7 bases from V and 5 bases from J, the junction contained 8 bases not matched to a gene. CDR3: CSAGDSGNEQYF. In DNA form, the CDR3 reads TGCAGCGCCGGGGACAGCGGCAACGAGCAGTACTTC.

This clonotype was observed a handful of times. This rearrangement joins TRBV7-2 to TRBJ2-1; no reliable D call. CDR1 and CDR2 from the germline V gene are SGHTA and FQGNSA. V shed 4 bases and J shed 6 bases, with 10 bases lying between them. This CDR3 contains 13 residues. CDR3 DNA: TGTGCCAGCAGCTCCCTACGTATCAATGAGCAGTTCTTC. Residues: CASSSLRINEQFF.

This chain uses TRBV21-1 with TRBJ2-1; the table's D call of TRBD2 was not tested on the DNA. TRBV21-1 is labeled a pseudogene. The CDR3 contains 16 residues. The chain's CDR3 is CASSWATGGGYNEQFF. CDR3 nucleotides: TGTGCCAGCAGCTGGGCGACGGGAGGTGGGTACAATGAGCAGTTCTTC.

In this sample, this clonotype turned up once. This chain connects TRBV21-1 to TRBJ2-1; the D call in the table, TRBD2, was not verified against the DNA. TRBV21-1 counts as a pseudogene. The CDR3 extends over 20 amino acids. The CDR3 spells CASSKGVGLAGGPQGCEQFF. The CDR3 nucleotides read TGTGCCAGCAGCAAAGGAGTAGGACTAGCGGGGGGGCCGCAGGGGTGTGAGCAGTTCTTC.

This clonotype was detected only a few times. The CDR3 spells CAISESTWDRGSNEQYF. In nucleotides, the CDR3 is TGTGCCATCAGTGAGTCGACGTGGGACAGGGGATCGAACGAGCAGTACTTC. The chain couples TRBV10-3 to TRBJ2-7; TRBD1 matches 10 bases. The V gene end was trimmed by 0 bases and the J gene end by 5 bases; junction bases not matched to a gene: 10. There are 17 residues in the CDR3. CDR1 and CDR2 from the germline V gene are ENHRY and SYGVKD.

This clonotype was recorded a few times. The CDR3 reads CASAEGSSYNSPLHF. CDR3 nucleotides: TGCGCCAGCGCAGAGGGGAGCTCCTATAATTCACCCCTCCACTTT. This chain uses TRBV5-1 with TRBJ1-6; TRBD1 is a possible D gene (5 bases). From germline, CDR1 is SGHRS and CDR2 YFSETQ. Trimming left V 7 bases short and J 0 bases short, with 11 bases between. The CDR3 runs to 15 residues. The whole variable domain, remainder taken from reference TRBV5-1 and TRBJ1-6, is KAGVTQTPRYLIKTRGQQVTLSCSPISGHRSVSWYQQTPGQGLQFLFEYFSETQRNKGNFPGRFSGRQFSNSRSEMNVSTLELGDSALYLCASAEGSSYNSPLHFGNGTRLTVT.

This clonotype was recorded once. This CDR3 is CATGEGRLYEQYF. The CDR3 DNA is TGTGCCACCGGGGAGGGAAGGTTGTACGAGCAGTACTTC. The chain combines TRBV7-8 with TRBJ2-7, with TRBD2 identical over 7 bases. The CDR3 spans 13 residues. Per germline, CDR1 SGHVS and CDR2 FQNEAQ. Trimming at V came to 10 bases and at J to 4 bases, leaving 10 bases not matched to a gene.

The chain links TRBV12-3 or TRBV12-4 to TRBJ1-5, with 8 bases lining up with TRBD1. Trimming cost V 5 bases and J 2 bases; bases outside gene matches: 8. The CDR3 sequence is 16 residues long. CDR3 region: CASSKGTGRGNQPQHF. Written as DNA, the CDR3 is TGTGCCAGCAGTAAGGGGACAGGTAGGGGCAATCAGCCCCAGCATTTT.

About this clonotype itself: At one end, the junction sequence differs from germline, possibly due to a read error. The rearrangement joins TRBV7-7 to TRBJ2-5; 10 nucleotides line up with TRBD2. Germline CDR1 reads SSHAT; CDR2 reads FNYEAQ (reference sequence). The CDR3 spans 16 residues. CDR3 in DNA: TGTGCTAGCAGCTTTGGGTCTAGCGGGAGCCGAGAGGCCCAGTACTTC. The encoded protein is CASSFGSSGSREAQYF.

This clonotype was detected ten times or more. The J gene is TRBJ2-6, the V gene TRBV7-2; weak D call: TRBD2 (5 bases). CDR3 length equals 15 residues. Germline assignment: CDR1 SGHTA and CDR2 FQGNSA. Trimming cost V 6 bases and J 0 bases, with 9 bases left between them. The CDR3 sequence is CASSLGSSGANVLTF. The CDR3 coding sequence is TGTGCCAGCAGTCTTGGGAGCTCTGGGGCCAACGTCCTGACTTTC.

The table lists this clonotype with many counts. This chain joins TRBV5-5 and TRBJ2-1, with D unclear. The V gene lost 0 bases and the J gene lost 13 bases, with 14 bases spanning the gap. CDR1 SGHKS and CDR2 YYEKEE come from the germline V gene (reference sequence). The CDR3 is 13 residues long. The CDR3 nucleotides read TGTGCCAGCAGCTTGGAAGTATCCCAGCTACAGTTCTTC. This codes for CASSLEVSQLQFF.

This clonotype turned up a few times. The rearrangement joins TRBV7-9 to TRBJ2-5; D is unclear. This CDR3 has 13 amino acids. From germline, CDR1 is SEHNR and CDR2 FQNEAQ (reference sequence). Trimming cost V 6 bases and J 2 bases, with 10 bases left between them. The CDR3 loop is CASRPTAQETQYF. The CDR3 DNA is TGTGCCAGCAGGCCCACGGCGCAAGAGACCCAGTACTTC.

The rearrangement uses TRBV7-8 and TRBJ1-2; 7 bases map to TRBD1. The trim removed 5 bases at V and 7 bases at J, leaving 16 bases unmatched. Germline values: CDR1 SGHVS, CDR2 FQNEAQ. The length of the CDR3 is 16 residues. The CDR3 protein is CASSHSQGGAVSGYTF. CDR3 DNA: TGTGCCAGCAGCCATAGCCAGGGGGGAGCTGTTTCTGGCTACACCTTC.

This clonotype was seen a few times. This chain links TRBV5-1 with TRBJ2-7; TRBD1 is a possible D gene (6 bases). With 4 bases removed from V and 3 bases from J, the gap between germline ends came to 14 bases. This CDR3 has 14 amino acids. Germline-derived CDR1 and CDR2 are SGHRS and YFSETQ. The CDR3 loop reads CASSVGQGLYEQYF. The CDR3 bases are TGCGCCAGCAGCGTAGGCCAGGGGCTCTACGAGCAGTACTTC.

On this clonotype: Sequence at one end of the junction differs from germline and may be a read error. The CDR3 spells CASSLVRLAEINEQFF. CDR3 sequence (DNA): TGTGCTAGCAGCTTAGTTCGACTAGCGGAGATCAATGAGCAGTTCTTC. J is TRBJ2-1 and V is TRBV7-7; TRBD2 matches at 9 bases. This CDR3 contains 16 residues. Germline V lookup: CDR1 SSHAT, CDR2 FNYEAQ (reference sequence).

The chain couples TRBV10-3 to TRBJ2-2; the D is unclear. The CDR3 runs to 14 residues. Germline CDR1 is ENHRY and CDR2 is SYGVKD. Trimming removed 1 base from V and 2 bases from J, with 5 bases in between. The CDR3 sequence: CAISEYGNTGELFF. CDR3 nucleotides: TGTGCCATCAGTGAGTACGGTAACACCGGGGAGCTGTTTTTT.

This clonotype was counted only a few times. The junction departs from germline at one end; a sequencing error may be responsible. The gene calls are TRBV20-1 and TRBJ2-7; D remains ambiguous. Germline lookup yields CDR1 DFQATT and CDR2 SNEGSKA (reference sequence). This CDR3 has 12 amino acids. CDR3 loop: CSARGERDEQYF. The CDR3 region has the DNA TGCAGTGCCAGAGGTGAAAGGGACGAGCAGTACTTC.

A few counts support this clonotype. This sequence joins TRBV20-1 and TRBJ2-7; D possibly corresponds to TRBD2 (5 bases). Trimming removed 3 bases at V and 2 bases at J, with 17 bases between. The CDR3 sequence is 15 residues long. CDR1 and CDR2 (germline): DFQATT, SNEGSKA (reference sequence). CDR3 bases: TGCAGTGCTAGCCCCTCGGGAACTGGGGCCTACGAGCAGTACTTC. This encodes CSASPSGTGAYEQYF.

V is TRBV29-1 and J is TRBJ2-3, with D possibly being TRBD1 (5 bases). V was cut by 5 bases and J by 3 bases, with 18 bases left in between. CDR1 and CDR2 (germline): SQVTM, ANQGSEA. The CDR3 is 15 residues long. CDR3 nucleotide sequence: TGCAGCGTTAGGGGTGGATCATACGGGACAGATACGCAGTATTTT. This sequence encodes CSVRGGSYGTDTQYF.

The chain carries TRBV4-3 and TRBJ2-7; D uncertain. The germline gives CDR1 LGHNA, CDR2 YSLEER. The V and J ends lost 1 base and 2 bases respectively, with 9 bases between them. CDR3 length: 14 residues. As DNA, the CDR3 is TGCGCCAGCAGCCAAGCGCTGGGCCCCTACGAGCAGTACTTC. Translating it yields CASSQALGPYEQYF.

The chain employs TRBV4-3 and TRBJ2-7, with D tentatively TRBD2 (5 bases). The CDR3 spans 15 residues. Trimming shortened V by 0 bases and J by 3 bases, and 12 bases separated the two germline ends. Germline V lookup: CDR1 LGHNA, CDR2 YSLEER. CDR3 loop: CASSQDSGLNYEQYF. The CDR3 DNA reads TGCGCCAGCAGCCAAGATTCCGGACTGAACTACGAGCAGTACTTC.

The chain carries TRBV6-6 and TRBJ1-5; the D gene is possibly TRBD1 (6 bases). Trimming shortened V by 8 bases and J by 3 bases, and 20 bases separated the two germline ends. The CDR3 extends over 16 amino acids. Germline CDR1 MNHNY, CDR2 SVGAGI (reference sequence). CDR3 region: CASALGRQAYNQPQHF. For the CDR3, the DNA is TGTGCCAGCGCCCTCGGTAGACAGGCGTACAATCAGCCCCAGCATTTT.

V and J are TRBV12-3 or TRBV12-4 and TRBJ2-5; the D gene is possibly TRBD2 (7 bases). The CDR3 has 14 amino acids. V lost 5 bases to trimming and J lost 3 bases, with 13 bases between them. The CDR3 region has the DNA TGTGCCAGCAGTCTAGGGGGGGCGGAAGAGACCCAGTACTTC. This sequence encodes CASSLGGAEETQYF.

V gene TRBV29-1 combines with J gene TRBJ1-1; D is unclear. The CDR3 length is 11 residues. CDR1 and CDR2 (germline): SQVTM, ANQGSEA. V was trimmed by 7 bases and J by 7 bases, leaving 13 bases between them. CDR3 loop: CSAWGMGEAFF. The CDR3 nucleotides read TGCAGCGCGTGGGGTATGGGTGAAGCTTTCTTT.

This clonotype was detected a few times. The chain is built from TRBV27 and TRBJ1-2, with D possibly being TRBD1 (6 bases). The CDR3 covers 13 residues. Germline V gene data show CDR1 as MNHEY and CDR2 as SMNVEV (reference sequence). Trimming took 5 bases from V and 5 from J, leaving 12 bases between them. CDR3 residues: CASSPSTGYGYTF. The CDR3 DNA reads as TGTGCCAGCAGTCCCTCGACAGGATATGGCTACACCTTC.

The rearrangement joins TRBV6-1 to TRBJ1-5, with D possibly matching TRBD1 (5 bases). Trimming stripped 6 bases from V and 9 bases from J, with 24 bases between. Per germline, CDR1 MNHNS and CDR2 SASEGT. CDR3 length equals 16 residues. Here the CDR3 reads CASRPSGPGGYWPQHF. In DNA form, the CDR3 reads TGTGCCAGCAGACCCTCGGGTCCGGGGGGATATTGGCCCCAGCATTTT.